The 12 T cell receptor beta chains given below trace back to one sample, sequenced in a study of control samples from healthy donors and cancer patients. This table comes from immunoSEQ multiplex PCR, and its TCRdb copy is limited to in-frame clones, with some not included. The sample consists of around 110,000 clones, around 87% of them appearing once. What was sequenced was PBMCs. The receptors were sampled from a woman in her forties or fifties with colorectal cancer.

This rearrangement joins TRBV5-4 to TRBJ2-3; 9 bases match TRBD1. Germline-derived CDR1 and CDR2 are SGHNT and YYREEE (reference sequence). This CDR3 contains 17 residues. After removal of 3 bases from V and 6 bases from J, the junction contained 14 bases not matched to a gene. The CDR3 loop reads CASSYRRTGEVPDTQYF. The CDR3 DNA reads TGTGCCAGCAGCTATAGACGGACAGGGGAGGTCCCTGATACGCAGTATTTT.

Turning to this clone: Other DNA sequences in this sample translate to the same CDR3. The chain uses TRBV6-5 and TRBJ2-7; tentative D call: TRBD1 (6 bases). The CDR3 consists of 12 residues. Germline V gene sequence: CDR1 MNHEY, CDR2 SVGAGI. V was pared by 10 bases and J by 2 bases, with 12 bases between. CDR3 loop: CATRDTTYEQYF. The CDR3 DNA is TGTGCCACCCGGGACACCACCTACGAGCAGTACTTC.

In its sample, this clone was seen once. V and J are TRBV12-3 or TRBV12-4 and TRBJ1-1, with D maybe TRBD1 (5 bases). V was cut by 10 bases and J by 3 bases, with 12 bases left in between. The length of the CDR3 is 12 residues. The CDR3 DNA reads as TGTGCCACCGGGGACTTGTACACTGAAGCTTTCTTT. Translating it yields CATGDLYTEAFF.

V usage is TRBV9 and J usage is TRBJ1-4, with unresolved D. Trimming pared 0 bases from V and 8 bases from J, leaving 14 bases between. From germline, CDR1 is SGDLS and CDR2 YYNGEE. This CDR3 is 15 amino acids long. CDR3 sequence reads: CASSVGPGEDEKLFF. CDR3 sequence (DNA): TGTGCCAGCAGCGTAGGGCCCGGGGAGGACGAAAAACTGTTTTTT.

DNA for the CDR3: TGTGCCAGCACCCCCACCGAAACCTACGAGCAGTACTTC. Residues: CASTPTETYEQYF. This chain uses TRBV6-2 or TRBV6-3 with TRBJ2-7; no definite D call. V was shortened by 7 bases and J by 2 bases, with 12 bases between the two germline ends. CDR3 length: 13 residues. Per germline, CDR1 MNHEY and CDR2 SVGEGT.

The CDR3 loop is CASSLDGVNTEAFF. The CDR3 DNA follows: TGCGCCAGCAGCTTGGATGGGGTGAACACTGAAGCTTTCTTT. V is TRBV5-1 and J is TRBJ1-1; D is uncertain. The CDR3 runs to 14 residues. Germline-derived CDR1 and CDR2 are SGHRS and YFSETQ. V shed 0 bases and J shed 0 bases, with 6 bases lying between them.

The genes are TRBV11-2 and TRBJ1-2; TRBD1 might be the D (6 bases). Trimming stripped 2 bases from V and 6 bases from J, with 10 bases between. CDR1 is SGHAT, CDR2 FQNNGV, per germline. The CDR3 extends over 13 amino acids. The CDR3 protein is CASSLQGTDGYTF. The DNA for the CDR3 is TGTGCCAGCAGCTTACAGGGGACGGATGGCTACACCTTC. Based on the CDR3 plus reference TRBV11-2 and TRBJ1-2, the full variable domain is EAGVAQSPRYKIIEKRQSVAFWCNPISGHATLYWYQQILGQGPKLLIQFQNNGVVDDSQLPKDRFSAERLKGVDSTLKIQPAKLEDSAVYLCASSLQGTDGYTFGSGTRLTVV.

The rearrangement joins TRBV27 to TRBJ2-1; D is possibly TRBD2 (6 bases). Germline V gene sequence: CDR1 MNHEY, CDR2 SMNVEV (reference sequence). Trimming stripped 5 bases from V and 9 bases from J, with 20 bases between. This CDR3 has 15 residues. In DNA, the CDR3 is TGTGCCAGCAGTCCTCTGACTAGTTCCCGGGGTGAGCAGTTCTTC. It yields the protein CASSPLTSSRGEQFF.

The CDR3 bases are TGTGCCAGTAGTAGATCCTCAGAGGGCTACGAGCAGTACTTC. It is translated as CASSRSSEGYEQYF. This rearrangement joins TRBV19 to TRBJ2-7; TRBD2 is a possible D gene (5 bases). V was clipped by 4 bases and J by 3 bases, with 13 bases between them. Germline-derived CDR1 and CDR2 are LNHDA and SQIVND (reference sequence). The CDR3 length is 14 residues.

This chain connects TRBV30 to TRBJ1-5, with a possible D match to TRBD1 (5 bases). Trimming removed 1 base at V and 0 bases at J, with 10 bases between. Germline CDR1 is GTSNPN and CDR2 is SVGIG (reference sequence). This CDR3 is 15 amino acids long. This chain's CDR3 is CAWSETGDSNQPQHF. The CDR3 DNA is TGTGCCTGGAGTGAGACGGGGGATAGCAATCAGCCCCAGCATTTT.

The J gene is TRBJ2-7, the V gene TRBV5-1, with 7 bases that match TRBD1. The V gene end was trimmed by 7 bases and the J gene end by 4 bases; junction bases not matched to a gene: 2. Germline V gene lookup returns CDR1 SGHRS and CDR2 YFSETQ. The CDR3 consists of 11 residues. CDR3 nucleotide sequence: TGCGCCAGCTCGGGACAGTACGAGCAGTACTTC. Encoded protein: CASSGQYEQYF.

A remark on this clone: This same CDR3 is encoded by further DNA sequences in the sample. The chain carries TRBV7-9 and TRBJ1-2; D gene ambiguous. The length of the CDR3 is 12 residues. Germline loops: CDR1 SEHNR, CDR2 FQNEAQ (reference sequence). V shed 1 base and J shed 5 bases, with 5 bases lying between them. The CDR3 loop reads CASSLGAYGYTF. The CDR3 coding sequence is TGTGCCAGCAGCTTAGGGGCGTATGGCTACACCTTC.